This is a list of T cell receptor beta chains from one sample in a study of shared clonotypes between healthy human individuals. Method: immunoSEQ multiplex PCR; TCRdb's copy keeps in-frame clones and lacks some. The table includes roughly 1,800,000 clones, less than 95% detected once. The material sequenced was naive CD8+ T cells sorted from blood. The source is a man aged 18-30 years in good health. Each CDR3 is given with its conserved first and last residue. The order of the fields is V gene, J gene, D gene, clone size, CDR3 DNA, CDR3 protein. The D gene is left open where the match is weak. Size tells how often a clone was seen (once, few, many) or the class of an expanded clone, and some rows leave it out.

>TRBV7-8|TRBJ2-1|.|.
TGTGCCAGCCGCCGACTAAGCGGTGACCCAGTGGACAATGAGCAGTTCTTC
CASRRLSGDPVDNEQFF
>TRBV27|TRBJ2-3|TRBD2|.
TGTGCCAGCAGTTTGGTCGCGCCGGGGGGAGGGGATACGCAGTATTTT
CASSLVAPGGGDTQYF
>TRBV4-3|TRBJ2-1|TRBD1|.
TGCGCCAGCAGCCAACAGGGGACAGACAATGAGCAGTTCTTC
CASSQQGTDNEQFF
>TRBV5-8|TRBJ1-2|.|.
TGTGCCAGCAGCTTCGTTGAAGGAGTCTCGGATGGCTACACCTTC
CASSFVEGVSDGYTF
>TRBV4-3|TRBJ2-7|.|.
TGCGCCAGCAGCCAAGATTGGGAACGGGAGAGCTACGAGCAGTACTTC
CASSQDWERESYEQYF
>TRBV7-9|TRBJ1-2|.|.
TGTGCCAGCAGCGCGCAACAGACTAACTATGGCTACACCTTC
CASSAQQTNYGYTF
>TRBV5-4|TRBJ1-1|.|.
TGTGCCAGCAGCTCAAGGGAAGAACACTGGACTGAAGCTTTCTTT
CASSSREEHWTEAFF
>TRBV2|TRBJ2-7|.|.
TGTGCCAGCAGTGAATTTAGAGATACCTACGAGCAGTACTTC
CASSEFRDTYEQYF
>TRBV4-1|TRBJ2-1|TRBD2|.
TGCGCCAGCAGCCAAGGGACTAGCGGGTACAATGAGCAGTTCTTC
CASSQGTSGYNEQFF
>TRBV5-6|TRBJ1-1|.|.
TGTGCCAGCAGCTTGGGGACAGCAAACACTGAAGCTTTCTTT
CASSLGTANTEAFF
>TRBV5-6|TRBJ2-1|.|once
TGTGCCAGCAGCTTGGGGGATTCCCTAAATGAGCAGTTCTTC
CASSLGDSLNEQFF
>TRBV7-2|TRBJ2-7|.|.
TGTGCCAGCAGCCACTCCTTAGTTCAGATCCCCTACGAGCAGTACTTC
CASSHSLVQIPYEQYF
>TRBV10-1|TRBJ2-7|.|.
TGCGCCAGCAGTGTTGGGCCCTCCTACGAGCAGTACTTC
CASSVGPSYEQYF
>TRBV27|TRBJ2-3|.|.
TGTGCCAGCAGTTCCCACCCAGATACGCAGTATTTT
CASSSHPDTQYF
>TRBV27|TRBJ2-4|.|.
TGTGCCAGCAGTTTGTTAGGAGACCTAGCCAAAAACATTCAGTACTTC
CASSLLGDLAKNIQYF
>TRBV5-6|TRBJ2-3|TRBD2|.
TGTGCCAGCAGCTTGAAGTCTAGCGGGGGGCCAGATACGCAGTATTTT
CASSLKSSGGPDTQYF
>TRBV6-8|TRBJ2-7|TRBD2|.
TGTGCCAGCCCACTAGCGGGGGATACCTACGAGCAGTACTTC
CASPLAGDTYEQYF
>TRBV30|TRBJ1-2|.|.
TGTGCCTGGAGTGTAGGGCAAAACTATGGCTACACCTTC
CAWSVGQNYGYTF
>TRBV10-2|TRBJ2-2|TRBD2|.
TGCGCCACAGAACTAGCGGAGAACACCGGGGAGCTGTTTTTT
CATELAENTGELFF
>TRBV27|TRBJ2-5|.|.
TGTGCCAGCAGTCCTTTGTACCAAGAGACCCAGTACTTC
CASSPLYQETQYF
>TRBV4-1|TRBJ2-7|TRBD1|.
TGCGCCAGCAGCCCCGGACAGGGGCACGAGCAGTACTTC
CASSPGQGHEQYF
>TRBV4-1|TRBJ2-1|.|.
TGCGCCAGCAGCCATGGACTTGACAATGAGCAGTTCTTC
CASSHGLDNEQFF
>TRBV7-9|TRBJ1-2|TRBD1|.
TGTGCCAGCTCGACAGGGAACTATGGCTACACCTTC
CASSTGNYGYTF
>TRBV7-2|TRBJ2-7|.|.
TGTGCCAGCAGCTTAAGGGGCCCCTACGAGCAGTACTTC
CASSLRGPYEQYF
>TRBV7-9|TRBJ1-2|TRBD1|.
TGTGCCAGCAGCTTCGACACTAAACACCGGGACAGGGGTTATGGCTACACCTTC
CASSFDTKHRDRGYGYTF
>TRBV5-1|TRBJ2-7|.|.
TGCGCCAGCACCCCCTGGGGCAGCTCCTACGAGCAGTACTTC
CASTPWGSSYEQYF
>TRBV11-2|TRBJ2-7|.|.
TGTGCCAGCAGCCTAGGGGCGGGCTACGAGCAGTACTTC
CASSLGAGYEQYF
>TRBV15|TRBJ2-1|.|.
TGTGCCACCTCTGGAGATGAGCAGTTCTTC
CATSGDEQFF
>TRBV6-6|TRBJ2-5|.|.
TGTGCCAGCAGTCGAATTGGGGGAGCAGAGACCCAGTACTTC
CASSRIGGAETQYF
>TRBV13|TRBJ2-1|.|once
TGTGCCAGCAGCTCCCTCGGGCTAGCACCGCTCAATGAGCAGTTCTTC
CASSSLGLAPLNEQFF
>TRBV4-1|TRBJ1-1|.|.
TGCGCCAGCAGCCAAGGGGCGAAGGTGAACACTGAAGCTTTCTTT
CASSQGAKVNTEAFF
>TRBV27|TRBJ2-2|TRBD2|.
TGTGCCAGCACCACCCCGGGGGGTTACGTCGCCGGGGAGCTGTTTTTT
CASTTPGGYVAGELFF
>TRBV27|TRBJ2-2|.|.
TGTGCCAGCAGTTCCCTAGGGGTAACCAACACCGGGGAGCTGTTTTTT
CASSSLGVTNTGELFF
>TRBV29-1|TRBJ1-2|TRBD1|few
TGCAGCGTTTTAACCGGCGACAGGGAGTATGGCTACACCTTC
CSVLTGDREYGYTF
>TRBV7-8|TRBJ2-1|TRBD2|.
TGTGCCAGCAGCCAACCGATTAGCGGGACCTACAATGAGCAGTTCTTC
CASSQPISGTYNEQFF
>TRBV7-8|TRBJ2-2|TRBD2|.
TGTGCCAGCAGCTTTCGACTAGCGGGAGTTCCCGGGGAGCTGTTTTTT
CASSFRLAGVPGELFF
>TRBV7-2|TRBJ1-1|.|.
TGTGCCAGCGTTTTAACGGAGGGAACTGAAGCTTTCTTT
CASVLTEGTEAFF
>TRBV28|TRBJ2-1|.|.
TGTGCCAGCAGTGTAGGACTCAACAATGAGCAGTTCTTC
CASSVGLNNEQFF
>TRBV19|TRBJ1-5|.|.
TGTGCCAGTAGTATAGATCTTGGGTCACGACAGCCCCAGCATTTT
CASSIDLGSRQPQHF
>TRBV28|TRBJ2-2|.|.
TGTGCCAGCAGTTGGGGAGAGCCAGGGAGGCCCGGGGAGCTGTTTTTT
CASSWGEPGRPGELFF
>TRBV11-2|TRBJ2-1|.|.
TGTGCCAGCAGCTTCCCCGGGGGGCGCGGGTACAATGAGCAGTTCTTC
CASSFPGGRGYNEQFF
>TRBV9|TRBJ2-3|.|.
TGTGCCAGCAGCGTAGAGGGCGGCCCAATCTGGGATACGCAGTATTTT
CASSVEGGPIWDTQYF
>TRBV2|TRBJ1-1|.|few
TGTGCCAGCGGGGAGAACACTGAAGCTTTCTTT
CASGENTEAFF
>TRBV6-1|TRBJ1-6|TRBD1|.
TGTGCCAGCAGTGAATGGACAGGGTCACCCCTCCACTTT
CASSEWTGSPLHF
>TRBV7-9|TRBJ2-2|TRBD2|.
TGTGCCAGCAGCTCCACCAGCGGGGGGGCCGCCGGGGAGCTGTTTTTT
CASSSTSGGAAGELFF
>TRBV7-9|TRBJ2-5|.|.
TGTGCCAGCAGCTTGGTGGTGGAGACCCAGTACTTC
CASSLVVETQYF
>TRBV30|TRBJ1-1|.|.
TGTGCCTGGAGCAGAGCCCGAGGGGCTTTCTTT
CAWSRARGAFF
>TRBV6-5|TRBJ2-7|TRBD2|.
TGTGCCAGCAGCGTAGCGGGCCCCTACGAGCAGTACTTC
CASSVAGPYEQYF
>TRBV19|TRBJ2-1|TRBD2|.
TGTGCCACCATGACTAGCGGGGGGGTAAATGAGCAGTTCTTC
CATMTSGGVNEQFF
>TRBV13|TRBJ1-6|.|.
TGTGCCAGCAGCCCTAGGGGGGCGGAGGGAGAGGATTCACCCCTCCACTTT
CASSPRGAEGEDSPLHF
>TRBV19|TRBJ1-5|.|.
TGTGCCAGTAGTACCGCCCTAATAAGCAATCAGCCCCAGCATTTT
CASSTALISNQPQHF
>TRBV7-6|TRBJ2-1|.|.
TGTGCCAGCAGCTCCATGTCGTCCTACAATGAGCAGTTCTTC
CASSSMSSYNEQFF